The clone carrying this T cell receptor beta chain has more than one count but fewer than ten. Its target is unknown. In every patient, relapse followed autologous stem cell transplantation, while exposure to brentuximab vedotin differed. Complete response, partial response or progressive disease constituted the best responses recorded. This sample was included in a study of PD-1 blockade in classical Hodgkin lymphoma. Findings of the study overall: Newly diagnosed patients had diversity similar to the baseline diversity of complete responders. Undefined causes, possibly disease activity or prior therapy, underlie the repertoire differences. CD4+ TCR diversity climbed significantly by C4D1, unlike CD8+ TCR diversity.

The data were produced by immunoSEQ multiplex PCR, yet TCRdb's version contains in-frame clones alone and is incomplete. This sample has some 150,000 clones; 78% occur once, and the top ten carry 9.2%. The material sequenced was peripheral blood mononuclear cells (PBMCs), taken before the second cycle of nivolumab. The clonotype originates from a human donor with classical Hodgkin lymphoma.

CDR3: CASSQTSGPSDTQYF. The CDR3 DNA follows: TGTGCCAGCAGCCAGACTAGCGGACCCTCAGATACGCAGTATTTT. The gene calls are TRBV7-3 and TRBJ2-3, with 9 positions matching TRBD2. This CDR3 is built from 15 residues. Losses at the gene ends were 5 bases for V and 4 bases for J; bases not matched to a gene: 7. Germline V CDR1 and CDR2: SGHTA, FQGTGA.